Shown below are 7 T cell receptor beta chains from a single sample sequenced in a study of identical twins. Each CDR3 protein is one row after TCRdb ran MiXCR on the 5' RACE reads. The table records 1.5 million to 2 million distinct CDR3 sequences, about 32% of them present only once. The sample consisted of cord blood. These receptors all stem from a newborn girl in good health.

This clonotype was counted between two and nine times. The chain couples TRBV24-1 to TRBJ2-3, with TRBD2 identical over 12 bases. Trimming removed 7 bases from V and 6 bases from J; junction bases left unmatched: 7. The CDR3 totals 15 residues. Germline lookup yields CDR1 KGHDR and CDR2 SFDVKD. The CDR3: CATRPTSGSLDTQYF. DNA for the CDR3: TGTGCCACCAGACCGACTAGCGGGAGTTTGGATACGCAGTATTTT.

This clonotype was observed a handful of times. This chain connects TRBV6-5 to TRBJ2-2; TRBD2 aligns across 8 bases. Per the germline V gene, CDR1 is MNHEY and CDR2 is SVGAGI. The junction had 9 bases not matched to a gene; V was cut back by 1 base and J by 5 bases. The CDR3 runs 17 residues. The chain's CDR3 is CASSYFRLAGGTGELFF. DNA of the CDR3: TGTGCCAGCAGTTACTTCCGTCTAGCGGGTGGAACCGGGGAGCTGTTTTTT.

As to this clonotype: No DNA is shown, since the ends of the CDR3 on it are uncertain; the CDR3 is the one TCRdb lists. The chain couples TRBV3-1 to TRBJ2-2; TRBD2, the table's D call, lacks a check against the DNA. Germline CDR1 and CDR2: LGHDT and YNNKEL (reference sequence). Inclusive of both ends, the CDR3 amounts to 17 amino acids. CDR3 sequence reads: CASSQDAGLLRAGELFF.

The CDR3 loop is CASSLGQGSLHF. The DNA of the CDR3 is TGCGCCAGCAGCTTGGGTCAGGGATCCCTCCACTTT. V usage is TRBV5-1 and J usage is TRBJ1-6; TRBD1 might be the D (5 bases). The CDR3 is made up of 12 amino acids. CDR1 and CDR2 from the germline V gene are SGHRS and YFSETQ. The V end was cut by 0 bases, the J end by 14 bases, with 9 bases between.

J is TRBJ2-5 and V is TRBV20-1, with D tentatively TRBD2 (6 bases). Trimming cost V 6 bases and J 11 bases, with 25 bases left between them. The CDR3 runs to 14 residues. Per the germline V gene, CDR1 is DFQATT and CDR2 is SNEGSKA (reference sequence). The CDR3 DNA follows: TGCAGTGCCCAGCAGAGCGGGTGGGTGGGGGAGCAGTACTTC. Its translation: CSAQQSGWVGEQYF.

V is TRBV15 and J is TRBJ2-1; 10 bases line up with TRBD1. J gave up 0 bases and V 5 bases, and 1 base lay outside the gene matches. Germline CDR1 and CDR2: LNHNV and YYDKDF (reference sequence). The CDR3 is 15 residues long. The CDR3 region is CATSGDRGSYNEQFF. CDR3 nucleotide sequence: TGTGCCACCAGCGGGGACAGGGGCTCCTACAATGAGCAGTTCTTC.

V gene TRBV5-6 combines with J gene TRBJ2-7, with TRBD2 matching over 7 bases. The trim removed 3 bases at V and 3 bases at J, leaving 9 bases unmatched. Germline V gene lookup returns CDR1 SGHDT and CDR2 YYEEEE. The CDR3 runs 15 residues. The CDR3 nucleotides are TGTGCCAGCAGCTCCGAGGGGACTACCAACTACGAGCAGTACTTC. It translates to CASSSEGTTNYEQYF.